This TCR beta chain was captured by sequencing in a study of cytomegalovirus exposure and HLA in healthy donors. This CDR3 comprises 17 residues. The germline gives CDR1 SGDLS, CDR2 YYNGEE. The J segment lost 0 bases and the V segment lost 3 bases, leaving 9 bases of the junction unmatched. PCR involved 60 Vbeta and 13 Jbeta primers. Libraries were prepared by immunoSEQ multiplex PCR; TCRdb keeps only in-frame clonotypes and omits some of them. The sample lists approximately 150,000 clones; roughly 80% were seen once. This TCR derives from a man in his thirties or forties in good health and CMV-seropositive. The V and J genes are TRBV9 and TRBJ2-3; 8 nucleotides line up with TRBD1. Material: PBMCs. This CDR3 reads CASSAFGQGPSTDTQYF. The CDR3 DNA follows: TGTGCCAGCAGCGCATTTGGACAGGGCCCTAGCACAGATACGCAGTATTTT.